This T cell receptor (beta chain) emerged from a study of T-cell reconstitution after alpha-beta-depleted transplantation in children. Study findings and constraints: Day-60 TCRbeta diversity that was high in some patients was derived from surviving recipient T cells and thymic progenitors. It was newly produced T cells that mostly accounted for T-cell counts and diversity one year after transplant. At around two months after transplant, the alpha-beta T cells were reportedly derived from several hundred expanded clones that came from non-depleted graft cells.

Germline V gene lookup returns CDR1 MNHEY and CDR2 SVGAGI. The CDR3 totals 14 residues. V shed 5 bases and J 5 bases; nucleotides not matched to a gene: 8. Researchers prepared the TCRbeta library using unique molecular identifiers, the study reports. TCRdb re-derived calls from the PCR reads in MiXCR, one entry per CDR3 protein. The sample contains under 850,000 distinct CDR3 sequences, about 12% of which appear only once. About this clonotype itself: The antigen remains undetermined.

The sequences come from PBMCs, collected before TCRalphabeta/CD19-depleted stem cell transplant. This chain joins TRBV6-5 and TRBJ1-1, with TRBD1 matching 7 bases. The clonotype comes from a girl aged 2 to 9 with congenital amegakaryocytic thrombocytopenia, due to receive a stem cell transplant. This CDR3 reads CASSIRQGGTEAFF. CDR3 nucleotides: TGTGCCAGCAGTATACGACAGGGAGGAACTGAAGCTTTCTTT.